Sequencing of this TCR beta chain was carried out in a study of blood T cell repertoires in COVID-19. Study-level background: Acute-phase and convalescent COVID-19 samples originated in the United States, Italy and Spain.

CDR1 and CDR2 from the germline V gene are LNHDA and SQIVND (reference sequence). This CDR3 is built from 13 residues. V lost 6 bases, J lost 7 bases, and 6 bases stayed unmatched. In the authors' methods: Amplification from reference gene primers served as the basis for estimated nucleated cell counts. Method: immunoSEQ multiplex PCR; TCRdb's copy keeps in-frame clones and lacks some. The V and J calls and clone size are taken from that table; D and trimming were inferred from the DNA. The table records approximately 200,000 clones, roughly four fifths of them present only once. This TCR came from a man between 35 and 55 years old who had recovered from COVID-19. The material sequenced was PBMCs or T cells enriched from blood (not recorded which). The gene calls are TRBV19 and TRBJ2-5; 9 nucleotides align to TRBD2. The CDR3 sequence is CASRVAGERTQYF. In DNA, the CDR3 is TGTGCCAGTAGAGTAGCGGGAGAGAGGACCCAGTACTTC.